In this sample, the clone carrying this TCR beta chain turned up a few times. What it recognizes is unknown. The CDR3 contains 20 residues. CDR1 and CDR2 (germline): WSHSY, SAAADI. J gave up 0 bases and V 0 bases, and 11 bases lay outside the gene matches. The data originate from a study of T-cell reconstitution after alpha-beta-depleted transplantation in children. Broader study findings: The study reportedly traced alpha-beta T cells about two months after transplant to several hundred expanded graft clones. Counts and diversity of T cells one year after transplant came mostly from newly produced T cells.

Preparing the TCRbeta library involved the use of unique molecular identifiers. TCRdb reprocessed the PCR reads with MiXCR, giving one entry per CDR3 protein. There are roughly 570,000 distinct CDR3 sequences in the sample; 25% to 30% occur only once, and under 45% lies in the top ten. The sequence derives from a boy under three years old with Wiskott-Aldrich syndrome, due to receive a stem cell transplant. The rearrangement joins TRBV10-2 to TRBJ2-4, with 10 bases fitting TRBD2. Sequenced material: PBMCs, taken before TCRalphabeta/CD19-depleted stem cell transplant. The CDR3 protein is CASSESRTSGLGRAKNIQYF. CDR3 in DNA: TGCGCCAGCAGTGAGTCGAGGACTAGCGGTTTGGGACGAGCCAAAAACATTCAGTACTTC.